The sequence of this T cell receptor (beta chain) was determined in a study of T cell clonality in common variable immunodeficiency. The CDR3 length is 15 residues. V was pared by 5 bases and J by 4 bases, with 21 bases between. Germline CDR1 DFQATT, CDR2 SNEGSKA (reference sequence). The protocol was immunoSEQ multiplex PCR, while the TCRdb copy is restricted to in-frame clones and leaves out a portion. The sample was found to contain roughly 60,000 clones, and every one recurs. This clone was seen at least ten times. Coverage ceases 3 residues before the CDR3 finishes, and the germline J gene fills in the end.

This rearrangement joins TRBV20-1 to TRBJ2-7, with D possibly matching TRBD1 (6 bases). The receptor's source is a person aged 18 to 75 in good health. Sequenced: peripheral blood mononuclear cells. The CDR3 loop is CSAGPGHTHKYEQYF. The DNA read from the CDR3 is TGCAGTGCTGGACCGGGACACACACACAAATACGAG.